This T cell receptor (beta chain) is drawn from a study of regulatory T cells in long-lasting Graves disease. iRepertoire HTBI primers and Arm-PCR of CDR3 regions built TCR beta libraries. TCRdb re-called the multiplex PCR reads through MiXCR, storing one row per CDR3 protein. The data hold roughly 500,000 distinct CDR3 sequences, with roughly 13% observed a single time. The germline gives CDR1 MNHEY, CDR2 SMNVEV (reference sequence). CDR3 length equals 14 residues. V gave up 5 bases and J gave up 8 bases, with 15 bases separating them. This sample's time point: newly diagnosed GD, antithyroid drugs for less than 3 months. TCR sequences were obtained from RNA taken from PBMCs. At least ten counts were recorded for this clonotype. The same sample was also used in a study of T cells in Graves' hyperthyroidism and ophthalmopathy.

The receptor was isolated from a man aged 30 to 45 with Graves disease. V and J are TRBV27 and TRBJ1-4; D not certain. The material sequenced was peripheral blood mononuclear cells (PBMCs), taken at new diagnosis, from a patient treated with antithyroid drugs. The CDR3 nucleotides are TGTGCCAGCAGTCGCTCGGTGTCAAGAGAAAAACTGTTTTTT. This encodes CASSRSVSREKLFF.